The rows below give T cell receptor beta chains drawn from one sample of a study of CD8 T cells in Susac syndrome. TCRdb itself ran the immunoSEQ multiplex PCR reads through MiXCR, one entry per CDR3 protein. The data show around 100,000 distinct CDR3 sequences, around 96% seen once. Sequencing used CD8+ T cells from PBMCs. The receptors shown here come from a human donor with Susac syndrome. CDR3s include the opening cysteine and the closing phenylalanine or tryptophan. The D gene is left open where the match is weak. Size is omitted from some rows. Given values are once, few, many or a class for expanded clones.

v_call	clone_size	j_call	d_call	cdr3_aa	cdr3_nt
TRBV29-1	NA	TRBJ2-1	NA	CSVGSGVGEQFF	TGCAGCGTTGGATCGGGAGTTGGGGAGCAGTTCTTC
TRBV20-1	once	TRBJ2-7	NA	CSARLNYEQYF	TGCAGTGCTAGACTGAACTACGAGCAGTACTTC
TRBV9	NA	TRBJ1-2	TRBD1	CASSAQTGGTGYTF	TGTGCCAGCAGCGCGCAGACAGGGGGCACAGGCTACACCTTC
TRBV7-9	NA	TRBJ2-5	NA	CASSQAPGARYF	TGTGCCAGCAGCCAAGCCCCCGGGGCCAGGTACTTC
TRBV20-1	NA	TRBJ2-2	TRBD2	CSAQRSGGHTGELFF	TGCAGTGCCCAACGCAGCGGGGGGCACACCGGGGAGCTGTTTTTT
TRBV28	NA	TRBJ2-1	NA	CASSLRTGSEQFF	TGTGCCAGCAGTTTAAGAACAGGTAGTGAGCAGTTCTTC
TRBV5-1	NA	TRBJ1-1	NA	CASSLFYGLTTEAFF	TGCGCCAGCAGCTTGTTCTACGGCCTAACAACTGAAGCTTTCTTT
TRBV2	NA	TRBJ2-2	NA	CASTEQYTGELFF	TGTGCCAGCACCGAACAGTACACCGGGGAGCTGTTTTTT
TRBV7-9	NA	TRBJ2-2	NA	CASSHLTGELFF	TGTGCCAGCAGCCACCTCACCGGGGAGCTGTTTTTT
TRBV27	NA	TRBJ1-2	NA	CASSLEAPGSNYYGYTF	TGTGCCAGCAGTTTGGAGGCCCCGGGAAGCAATTACTATGGCTACACCTTC
TRBV29-1	NA	TRBJ1-1	NA	CSVEGSFEVGTPNTEAFF	TGCAGCGTTGAAGGTAGTTTTGAGGTTGGGACACCTAACACTGAAGCTTTCTTT
TRBV5-1	NA	TRBJ2-1	NA	CASGPNGYEQFF	TGCGCCAGCGGGCCTAACGGATATGAGCAGTTCTTC
TRBV4-1	NA	TRBJ1-6	NA	CASSQDLPNSPLHF	TGCGCCAGCAGCCAAGATCTTCCGAATTCACCCCTCCACTTT
TRBV16	NA	TRBJ1-5	NA	CASSQSSSRSPQHF	TGTGCCAGCAGCCAATCTAGTAGCCGCAGCCCCCAGCATTTT
TRBV20-1	NA	TRBJ1-1	NA	CSAPTVNTEAFF	TGCAGTGCTCCGACAGTGAACACTGAAGCTTTCTTT
TRBV6-6	NA	TRBJ1-1	NA	CASRPTPGTEAFF	TGTGCCAGCAGGCCAACTCCCGGCACTGAAGCTTTCTTT
TRBV13	NA	TRBJ2-3	NA	CASSLGLPDTQYF	TGTGCCAGCAGCTTAGGCCTCCCAGATACGCAGTATTTT
TRBV20-1	NA	TRBJ1-1	NA	CSARLRGWRQEDTEAFF	TGCAGTGCTAGACTCAGGGGTTGGAGACAGGAGGACACTGAAGCTTTCTTT
TRBV7-8	NA	TRBJ2-5	TRBD2	CASSSRLAQETQYF	TGTGCCAGCAGCTCCCGACTAGCCCAAGAGACCCAGTACTTC